This T cell receptor beta chain was sequenced during a study of T-cell memory formation after mild COVID-19. The germline gives CDR1 SGHTA, CDR2 FQGNSA. This CDR3 is built from 16 residues. The V end lost 0 bases, the J end lost 0 bases, and 9 bases lay between the germline ends. This clonotype was seen more than once but under ten times. TCRdb reprocessed the 5' RACE reads via MiXCR and lists one record per CDR3 protein. The profile shows over 40,000 distinct CDR3 sequences, approximately 12% of them singletons. This chain links TRBV7-2 with TRBJ2-4; D possibly corresponds to TRBD1 (5 bases). The clonotype originates from a young man who had mild COVID-19 (a few samples of this study predate the infection). Cell type and time point are not known. The material sequenced was PBMCs or a T cell subset sorted from them (not recorded which). The CDR3 DNA follows: TGTGCCAGCAGCTTAGCTCAGGGTGTAGCCAAAAACATTCAGTACTTC. Its translation is CASSLAQGVAKNIQYF.